The sequence of this T cell receptor beta chain was determined in a study of blood T cell repertoires in COVID-19. Study-wide context: The study drew acute and convalescent COVID-19 samples from the United States, Italy and Spain. In each case, the material was cDNA or gDNA derived from T cells, B-cell-depleted T cells, or PBMCs.

This clone appeared a single time. V was clipped by 6 bases and J by 5 bases, with 17 bases between them. This CDR3 contains 15 residues. Germline assignment: CDR1 MNHEY and CDR2 SVGAGI. In the original workflow: Estimates of nucleated cell counts were drawn from the amplification of reference gene primers. Sequencing was performed with immunoSEQ multiplex PCR; in TCRdb, only in-frame clones are kept and a portion is missing. The V and J calls and clone size are taken from that table; D and trimming were inferred from the DNA. The table shows over 200,000 clones, with 84% occurring only once. This chain links TRBV6-5 with TRBJ2-1; weak D call: TRBD2 (7 bases). This TCR was sampled from a woman older than 75 with active or convalescent COVID-19. Sequencing was performed on peripheral blood. DNA of the CDR3: TGTGCCAGCAGGCCTCTTAGGGGGGGGAACAATGAGCAGTTCTTC. This sequence encodes CASRPLRGGNNEQFF.